This T cell receptor (beta chain) was observed in a study of blood T cell repertoires in COVID-19. Turning to the study itself: PBMCs, B-cell-depleted T cells, or T cells were the source of the cDNA or gDNA that made up the material.

Per the original methods: Estimated nucleated cell counts came from reference gene primer amplification. Method: immunoSEQ multiplex PCR; TCRdb's copy keeps in-frame clones and lacks some. Clone size and V and J calls were adopted from that table, with D and trimming inferred from the DNA. The table records roughly 97,000 clones, about three quarters of them present only once. Germline-derived CDR1 and CDR2 are SGHDT and YYEEEE. The V and J ends lost 2 bases and 4 bases respectively, with 18 bases between them. The CDR3 covers 17 residues. This clone is categorized as medium-sized. The sequence was obtained from a man aged 65 to 79 with acute or convalescent COVID-19. V and J are TRBV5-6 and TRBJ1-4; no clear D gene. The sample taken for sequencing was peripheral blood. DNA for the CDR3: TGTGCCAGCAGCTTTCTCTCGTCGCAAAGCTTTAATGAAAAACTGTTTTTT. It specifies CASSFLSSQSFNEKLFF.